A selection of T cell receptor beta chains follows, all from one sample in a study of blood T cell repertoires in COVID-19. Clones were sequenced by immunoSEQ multiplex PCR, and TCRdb holds only the in-frame ones, with some missing. The table records about 140,000 clones, over 75% of them present only once. Sample: peripheral blood. The receptors shown here come from a man aged 55 to 69 with active or convalescent COVID-19. CDR3s include the opening cysteine and the closing phenylalanine or tryptophan. A D gene is named only where the DNA matches it firmly. Clone size is shown for a subset of rows, as once, few, many or a class of expanded clone.

clone size: -; D gene: TRBD1; V gene: TRBV28; J gene: TRBJ1-2; CDR3 DNA: TGTGCCAGCAGATCCCTTATCAGGGGGGACTATGGCTACACCTTC; CDR3 protein: CASRSLIRGDYGYTF
clone size: -; D gene: -; V gene: TRBV5-1; J gene: TRBJ2-7; CDR3 DNA: TGCGCCAGCAGCCCCGGACAGCCGACCGAGCAGTACTTC; CDR3 protein: CASSPGQPTEQYF
clone size: -; D gene: TRBD1; V gene: TRBV10-2; J gene: TRBJ1-1; CDR3 DNA: TGCGCCAGCACCTCGGGACAGGTGAACACTGAAGCTTTCTTT; CDR3 protein: CASTSGQVNTEAFF
clone size: -; D gene: -; V gene: TRBV4-1; J gene: TRBJ1-5; CDR3 DNA: TGCGCCAGCAGCTTGGACTGGGGTCAGCCCCAGCATTTT; CDR3 protein: CASSLDWGQPQHF
clone size: -; D gene: TRBD2; V gene: TRBV7-2; J gene: TRBJ2-3; CDR3 DNA: TGTGCCAGCAGCTTTCGTCTAGCGGGAGTGGATACGCAGTATTTT; CDR3 protein: CASSFRLAGVDTQYF
clone size: -; D gene: -; V gene: TRBV18; J gene: TRBJ2-7; CDR3 DNA: TGTGCCAGCTCACCACCGAGTCCCGGGACAATTTACGAGCAGTACTTC; CDR3 protein: CASSPPSPGTIYEQYF
clone size: -; D gene: TRBD1; V gene: TRBV5-4; J gene: TRBJ1-5; CDR3 DNA: TGTGCCAGCAGTTCAGGGGGCGGATTGAGCAATCAGCCCCAGCATTTT; CDR3 protein: CASSSGGGLSNQPQHF
clone size: -; D gene: -; V gene: TRBV1; J gene: TRBJ2-2; CDR3 DNA: TGCACCAGCAGCCGGCTAGCGGGAGGGAACACCGGGGAGCTGTTTTTT; CDR3 protein: CTSSRLAGGNTGELFF
clone size: -; D gene: TRBD1; V gene: TRBV6-5; J gene: TRBJ2-7; CDR3 DNA: TGTGCCAGCAATCCGGGACAGGGGGCCTACGAGCAGTACTTC; CDR3 protein: CASNPGQGAYEQYF
clone size: -; D gene: TRBD2; V gene: TRBV4-3; J gene: TRBJ2-1; CDR3 DNA: TGCGCCAGCAGCCAAGGGAGGCTAGCGGGAGAGCATGAGCAGTTCTTC; CDR3 protein: CASSQGRLAGEHEQFF
clone size: once; D gene: -; V gene: TRBV19; J gene: TRBJ2-7; CDR3 DNA: TGTGCCAGTAGTATTGGACAGTACTACGAGCAGTACTTC; CDR3 protein: CASSIGQYYEQYF
clone size: few; D gene: -; V gene: TRBV10-3; J gene: TRBJ1-1; CDR3 DNA: TGTGCCATCAGTGATATGAACACTGAAGCTTTCTTT; CDR3 protein: CAISDMNTEAFF
clone size: -; D gene: TRBD1; V gene: TRBV3-1/TRBV3-2; J gene: TRBJ2-3; CDR3 DNA: TGTGCCAGCAGTAGACAGGGTAGCACAGATACGCAGTATTTT; CDR3 protein: CASSRQGSTDTQYF
clone size: -; D gene: TRBD2; V gene: TRBV6-2/TRBV6-3; J gene: TRBJ2-7; CDR3 DNA: TGTGCCAGCAGTTACAAGACTAGCGGTTACTACGAGCAGTACTTC; CDR3 protein: CASSYKTSGYYEQYF
clone size: -; D gene: -; V gene: TRBV19; J gene: TRBJ1-3; CDR3 DNA: TGTGCCACTGCGGACAACTCTGGAAACACCATATATTTT; CDR3 protein: CATADNSGNTIYF
clone size: -; D gene: TRBD1; V gene: TRBV10-3; J gene: TRBJ1-6; CDR3 DNA: TGTGCCATCAGACAGGGGAAGAATTCACCCCTCCACTTT; CDR3 protein: CAIRQGKNSPLHF
clone size: -; D gene: TRBD1; V gene: TRBV7-9; J gene: TRBJ2-5; CDR3 DNA: TGTGCCAGCAGCTCGGGCGGGACAGGGGTACCCCAAGAGACCCAGTACTTC; CDR3 protein: CASSSGGTGVPQETQYF
clone size: -; D gene: TRBD2; V gene: TRBV5-1; J gene: TRBJ2-1; CDR3 DNA: TGCGCCAGCAGCTTGACTAGCGGGCACTCCTACAATGAGCAGTTCTTC; CDR3 protein: CASSLTSGHSYNEQFF
clone size: -; D gene: TRBD1; V gene: TRBV10-3; J gene: TRBJ1-5; CDR3 DNA: TGTGCCATCAGTGAAGGGGGCAGCTCGAATCAGCCCCAGCATTTT; CDR3 protein: CAISEGGSSNQPQHF
clone size: -; D gene: -; V gene: TRBV5-6; J gene: TRBJ2-7; CDR3 DNA: TGTGCCAGCAGCTTGGGCCCTAAATATAAGAGGAGGCACGAGCAGTACTTC; CDR3 protein: CASSLGPKYKRRHEQYF
clone size: -; D gene: -; V gene: TRBV3-1/TRBV3-2; J gene: TRBJ2-3; CDR3 DNA: TGTGCCAGCAGCCCCAGTATAATCACAGATACGCAGTATTTT; CDR3 protein: CASSPSIITDTQYF
clone size: once; D gene: -; V gene: TRBV28; J gene: TRBJ1-5; CDR3 DNA: TGTGCCAGCAGTTTAGTAGGACAGTATAGCAATCAGCCCCAGCATTTT; CDR3 protein: CASSLVGQYSNQPQHF
clone size: -; D gene: TRBD2; V gene: TRBV7-8; J gene: TRBJ2-1; CDR3 DNA: TGTGCCAGCAGCTCACTCACTAGCGGGCTAATTCTCTCCTACAATGAGCAGTTCTTC; CDR3 protein: CASSSLTSGLILSYNEQFF
clone size: -; D gene: -; V gene: TRBV28; J gene: TRBJ1-4; CDR3 DNA: TGTGCCAGCAGTTCAAAAGGGGGACGAGAAAAACTGTTTTTT; CDR3 protein: CASSSKGGREKLFF
clone size: -; D gene: TRBD1; V gene: TRBV2; J gene: TRBJ2-7; CDR3 DNA: TGTGCCAGCAGGGAATGGACAGGGGGTGGCTACGAGCAGTACTTC; CDR3 protein: CASREWTGGGYEQYF
clone size: -; D gene: -; V gene: TRBV12-3/TRBV12-4; J gene: TRBJ1-1; CDR3 DNA: TGTGCCAGCAGTAACTCCAACACTGAAGCTTTCTTT; CDR3 protein: CASSNSNTEAFF
clone size: -; D gene: -; V gene: TRBV27; J gene: TRBJ2-7; CDR3 DNA: TGTGCCAGCAGTCGTACAGTGTTCTACGAGCAGTACTTC; CDR3 protein: CASSRTVFYEQYF
clone size: -; D gene: TRBD2; V gene: TRBV24-1; J gene: TRBJ2-1; CDR3 DNA: TGTGCCACCAGTGATCCACTAGCGGGAAGCGAGAATGAGCAGTTCTTC; CDR3 protein: CATSDPLAGSENEQFF
clone size: -; D gene: TRBD2; V gene: TRBV19; J gene: TRBJ2-1; CDR3 DNA: TGTGCCAGTAGTTCCCTAGCGGGAGGCCTCCAAGAGCAGTTCTTC; CDR3 protein: CASSSLAGGLQEQFF
clone size: -; D gene: TRBD1; V gene: TRBV7-9; J gene: TRBJ2-1; CDR3 DNA: TGTGCCAGCAGCCGTCAAGACAGGGGGAGATACTACAATGAGCAGTTCTTC; CDR3 protein: CASSRQDRGRYYNEQFF
clone size: -; D gene: TRBD2; V gene: TRBV6-2/TRBV6-3; J gene: TRBJ2-1; CDR3 DNA: TGTGCCAGCAGTTATAATAGCCACGGGAGGGCCGGGTATGAGCAGTTCTTC; CDR3 protein: CASSYNSHGRAGYEQFF
clone size: -; D gene: TRBD2; V gene: TRBV28; J gene: TRBJ2-7; CDR3 DNA: TGTGCCAGCAGTTTCTGGGGACTAGCGGGAGGGACATACGAGCAGTACTTC; CDR3 protein: CASSFWGLAGGTYEQYF
clone size: -; D gene: -; V gene: TRBV7-2; J gene: TRBJ2-5; CDR3 DNA: TGTGCCAGCAGCGTCAGGGTCCAAGAGACCCAGTACTTC; CDR3 protein: CASSVRVQETQYF
clone size: -; D gene: TRBD2; V gene: TRBV5-1; J gene: TRBJ2-1; CDR3 DNA: TGCGCCAGCAGCTTGGCCTCTGTGACTAGCGGGAGGGGTGAGCGGCAGTTCTTC; CDR3 protein: CASSLASVTSGRGERQFF
clone size: -; D gene: -; V gene: TRBV28; J gene: TRBJ1-3; CDR3 DNA: TGTGCCAGCAGTTTCGGTGGGGCCCTACCTTTCTCTGGAAACACCATATATTTT; CDR3 protein: CASSFGGALPFSGNTIYF
clone size: -; D gene: TRBD2; V gene: TRBV9; J gene: TRBJ2-5; CDR3 DNA: TGTGCCAGCAGCCCGAGGAGGGCGGGAGAAGGGATAAGAGAGACCCAGTACTTC; CDR3 protein: CASSPRRAGEGIRETQYF
clone size: -; D gene: TRBD1; V gene: TRBV4-1; J gene: TRBJ1-2; CDR3 DNA: TGCGCCAGCAGCCAAGCTCCCGGACAGGGGGCCAACTATGGCTACACCTTC; CDR3 protein: CASSQAPGQGANYGYTF
clone size: -; D gene: TRBD1; V gene: TRBV11-2; J gene: TRBJ2-1; CDR3 DNA: TGTGCCAGCAGCTCCGCCGGGACAGGGTTATACAATGAGCAGTTCTTC; CDR3 protein: CASSSAGTGLYNEQFF
clone size: -; D gene: TRBD1; V gene: TRBV2; J gene: TRBJ2-2; CDR3 DNA: TGTGCCAGCAGTGAAGGCCCTGTGCTGACAGGGGGGGAGCTGTTTTTT; CDR3 protein: CASSEGPVLTGGELFF